The 26 T cell receptor beta chains below were found in one sample sequenced in a study of metastatic and nonmetastatic thyroid tumors. Before thyroid surgery, none of the patients had received any treatment. Using MiXCR, TCRdb re-called clones from the PCR reads. This sample has over 25,000 clones, with about 20% found just once. The source material was blood. The receptor set was obtained from a female donor with papillary thyroid cancer or a benign thyroid nodule (not recorded which). Some clones in this sample may be carry-over from other donors' samples.

This clone was recorded many times. The chain combines TRBV6-1 with TRBJ1-5; D might be TRBD1 (5 bases). This CDR3 comprises 12 residues. CDR1 MNHNS and CDR2 SASEGT come from the germline V gene. V was clipped by 10 bases and J by 6 bases, with 13 bases between them. CDR3 residues: CATAGQGQPQHF. The CDR3 bases are TGTGCCACCGCGGGCCAGGGTCAGCCCCAGCATTTT.

In this sample, this clone turned up many times. The chain has TRBV5-1 and TRBJ1-2, with D uncertain. Germline V lookup: CDR1 SGHRS, CDR2 YFSETQ. The CDR3 runs to 15 residues. The germline V and J ends were trimmed by 0 bases and 7 bases, with 16 bases remaining between them. CDR3 nucleotides: TGCGCCAGCAGCTTGGCACAAGGAGAGATAGGTGGCTACACCTTC. Its protein product is CASSLAQGEIGGYTF.

Ten or more counts support this clone. The chain employs TRBV7-9 and TRBJ2-7; 10 bases fit TRBD2. J gave up 2 bases and V 5 bases, and 0 bases lay outside the gene matches. This CDR3 is built from 13 residues. The germline CDR1 and CDR2 sequences are SEHNR and FQNEAQ (reference sequence). As DNA, the CDR3 is TGTGCCAGCAGCGGACTAGCGGCCTACGAGCAGTACTTC. Protein product: CASSGLAAYEQYF.

This clone was seen ten or more times. Compared with germline, one end of the junction differs, possibly owing to a read error. The V call is TRBV18, the J call TRBJ2-3; 7 bases are shared with TRBD2. The CDR3 consists of 17 residues. Germline-derived CDR1 and CDR2 are KGHSH and LQKENI. CDR3 nucleotide sequence: TGTGCCAGCTCACCTAGGACTAGTATTGTCAGTGGAGATACGCAGTGTTTT. This translates into CASSPRTSIVSGDTQCF.

This clone is termed medium-sized (0.01 to 0.1%). This CDR3 reads CASKGSGNTIYF. The CDR3 DNA is TGTGCCAGCAAGGGTTCTGGAAACACCATATATTTT. The chain uses TRBV6-1 and TRBJ1-3; no clear D. Trimming removed 7 bases at V and 1 base at J, with 5 bases between. The CDR3 is 12 amino acids. Germline CDR1 and CDR2: MNHNS and SASEGT.

In this sample, this clone turned up many times. The gene calls are TRBV7-6 and TRBJ2-3; 7 nucleotides agree with TRBD2. The germline gives CDR1 SGHVS, CDR2 FNYEAQ. The CDR3 length is 15 residues. With 0 bases clipped from V and 0 bases from J, the junction kept 0 bases outside the gene matches. In DNA, the CDR3 is TGTGCCAGCAGCTTAGCGGGGGGGAGCACAGATACGCAGTATTTT. The encoded protein is CASSLAGGSTDTQYF.

This clone has ten or more counts. The chain employs TRBV3-1 and TRBJ1-1; tentatively, D is TRBD1 (6 bases). CDR1 and CDR2 (germline): LGHDT, YNNKEL (reference sequence). CDR3 length equals 14 residues. V was pared by 2 bases and J by 1 base, with 8 bases between. CDR3: CASSQRGANTEAFF. In DNA form, the CDR3 reads TGTGCCAGCAGCCAACGGGGGGCGAACACTGAAGCTTTCTTT. Combining the CDR3 with reference TRBV3-1 and TRBJ1-1 gives the whole variable domain DTAVSQTPKYLVTQMGNDKSIKCEQNLGHDTMYWYKQDSKKFLKIMFSYNNKELIINETVPNRFSPKSPDKAHLNLHINSLELGDSAVYFCASSQRGANTEAFFGQGTRLTVV.

This clone has at least ten counts. The gene calls are TRBV6-1 and TRBJ2-7; 8 nucleotides agree with TRBD1. V was pared by 4 bases and J by 5 bases, with 7 bases of the junction left unmatched. The CDR3 totals 14 residues. The germline gives CDR1 MNHNS, CDR2 SASEGT. CDR3 in amino acids: CASSANRGTHEQYF. CDR3 DNA: TGTGCCAGCAGTGCGAACAGGGGGACCCACGAGCAGTACTTC.

V usage is TRBV20-1 and J usage is TRBJ2-2; D is unclear. Germline loops: CDR1 DFQATT, CDR2 SNEGSKA (reference sequence). The CDR3 has 11 amino acids. V shed 3 bases and J shed 7 bases, with 6 bases lying between them. The CDR3 region has the DNA TGCAGTGCTAGCACTTTCGGGGAGCTGTTTTTT. Translated, it gives CSASTFGELFF.

This clone was found many times. The chain couples TRBV12-5 to TRBJ2-5; a weak D match, TRBD2 (6 bases). The V gene lost 2 bases and the J gene lost 7 bases, with 23 bases spanning the gap. Germline CDR1 LGHNT, CDR2 FRNRAP. This CDR3 has 17 amino acids. The chain's CDR3 is CASGLSHSGDPPRTQYF. In DNA form, the CDR3 reads TGTGCTAGTGGTTTGTCCCATAGCGGAGACCCGCCGAGGACCCAGTACTTC.

The V call is TRBV6-6, the J call TRBJ2-7; D might be TRBD1 (5 bases). In germline, CDR1 is MNHNY, CDR2 SVGAGI (reference sequence). This CDR3 comprises 16 residues. The ends were cut back, 2 bases at V and 2 bases at J, with 16 bases in the middle. The CDR3 protein is CASSYKSGLTAYEQYF. In DNA, the CDR3 is TGTGCCAGCAGTTACAAGTCAGGGTTAACGGCCTACGAGCAGTACTTC.

This clone is labeled medium-sized (0.01 to 0.1%). This CDR3 reads CASSEAVGANTGELFF. In DNA form, the CDR3 reads TGTGCCAGCAGTGAGGCTGTGGGGGCGAACACCGGGGAGCTGTTTTTT. This chain connects TRBV6-4 to TRBJ2-2; TRBD1 or TRBD2 may be the D gene (5 bases each). The CDR3 has 16 residues. V gave up 3 bases and J gave up 0 bases, with 11 bases separating them. In germline, CDR1 is MRHNA, CDR2 SNTAGT.

This clone was seen repeatedly, ten times or more. V is TRBV5-1 and J is TRBJ1-1; tentative D call: TRBD1 (5 bases). V lost 4 bases and J 1 base, leaving 11 bases between the germline ends. CDR3 length equals 14 residues. The V gene's germline CDR1 is SGHRS and CDR2 YFSETQ. The CDR3 DNA is TGCGCCAGCAGCCAGGGACGGGCGAACACTGAAGCTTTCTTT. Translating it yields CASSQGRANTEAFF.

The CDR3 spells CASSTVTGSKAFF. The CDR3 coding sequence is TGTGCCAGCAGCACGGTAACAGGGAGTAAAGCTTTCTTT. The chain has TRBV28 and TRBJ1-1, with D perhaps matching TRBD1 (6 bases). Germline CDR1 and CDR2: MDHEN and SYDVKM. This CDR3 has 13 amino acids. Trimming removed 6 bases at V and 9 bases at J, with 17 bases between.

Many counts were recorded for this clone. This rearrangement joins TRBV10-3 to TRBJ1-2, with D perhaps matching TRBD1 (6 bases). CDR1 ENHRY and CDR2 SYGVKD come from the germline V gene. CDR3 length equals 15 residues. Trimming removed 4 bases from V and 8 bases from J, with 20 bases in between. CDR3: CAISVLAGALRGYTF. CDR3 in DNA: TGTGCCATCAGTGTATTGGCGGGGGCCCTGAGGGGCTACACCTTC.

The table lists this clone with a few counts. The gene calls are TRBV12-3 or TRBV12-4 and TRBJ2-1; D could derive from TRBD1 or TRBD2 (5 bases each). This CDR3 region has 13 residues. V shed 6 bases and J shed 10 bases, with 16 bases lying between them. CDR3 nucleotide sequence: TGTGCCAGCAGCGGGACCATGATGGACGAGCAGTTCTTC. Amino acid sequence: CASSGTMMDEQFF.

Many counts were recorded for this clone. The V and J genes are TRBV5-1 and TRBJ2-3, with D hard to call. Trimming removed 0 bases at V and 2 bases at J, with 7 bases between. From germline, CDR1 is SGHRS and CDR2 YFSETQ. The CDR3 length is 14 residues. The CDR3 here is CASSLGEITDTQYF. The CDR3 DNA reads as TGCGCCAGCAGCTTGGGCGAGATCACAGATACGCAGTATTTT.

This clone has a count of ten or more. The DNA of the CDR3 is TGTGCCAGCAGTTTATGGGACAGGGGGCGACATGAGCAGTTCTTC. Translation gives CASSLWDRGRHEQFF. The chain has TRBV12-3 or TRBV12-4 and TRBJ2-1, with TRBD1 matching over 12 bases. V shed 2 bases, J shed 8 bases, and the junction held 4 bases outside the gene matches. The length of the CDR3 is 15 residues.

V and J are TRBV7-8 and TRBJ2-7, with 11 bases that match TRBD2. CDR3 length equals 15 residues. V shed 3 bases and J 3 bases; nucleotides not matched to a gene: 4. Germline V gene lookup returns CDR1 SGHVS and CDR2 FQNEAQ. The CDR3 DNA is TGTGCCAGCAGCTTGGCCGGGACTAGCGGCTACGAGCAGTACTTC. Encoded protein: CASSLAGTSGYEQYF.

This clone is labeled medium-sized (0.01 to 0.1%). The chain has TRBV4-1 and TRBJ2-3, with 9 bases matching TRBD2. CDR1 MGHRA and CDR2 YSYEKL come from the germline V gene. V gave up 1 base and J gave up 6 bases; unmatched junction bases: 5. The CDR3 is made up of 15 amino acids. The CDR3 DNA is TGCGCCAGCAGCCAAGGGGCGCGGGGGGGGGATACGCAGTATTTT. Its translation is CASSQGARGGDTQYF.

This clone was picked up many times. The chain couples TRBV5-1 to TRBJ1-1; a possible D gene is TRBD1 (5 bases). CDR3 size: 15 residues. Germline CDR1 and CDR2: SGHRS and YFSETQ. The V and J ends lost 2 bases and 3 bases respectively, with 14 bases between them. The DNA of the CDR3 is TGCGCCAGCAGCTTCGGGGGGGGAGCGGACACTGAAGCTTTCTTT. Residues: CASSFGGGADTEAFF.

This clone was seen repeatedly, ten times or more. DNA for the CDR3: TGCGCCAGCAGCGGATCGACAGCTAGCACAGATACGCAGTATTTT. This translates into CASSGSTASTDTQYF. V gene TRBV5-1 combines with J gene TRBJ2-3; a possible D gene is TRBD1 (5 bases). Germline CDR1 SGHRS, CDR2 YFSETQ. Trimming took off 4 bases at V and 0 bases at J, with 12 bases between the two ends. The CDR3 extends over 15 amino acids.

A few counts support this clone. V is TRBV24-1 and J is TRBJ2-2; D may be TRBD1 (6 bases). This CDR3 has 14 amino acids. Trimming shortened V by 9 bases and J by 1 base, and 11 bases separated the two germline ends. Germline CDR1 is KGHDR and CDR2 is SFDVKD. The CDR3 DNA follows: TGTGCCACCTCCCGGACAGAGAACACCGGGGAGCTGTTTTTT. The encoded protein is CATSRTENTGELFF.

This clone was recorded a few times. This chain connects TRBV6-1 to TRBJ2-7, with TRBD1 matching over 8 bases. Germline loops: CDR1 MNHNS, CDR2 SASEGT. The junction had 13 bases not matched to a gene; V was cut back by 4 bases and J by 5 bases. This CDR3 region has 16 residues. CDR3 in DNA: TGTGCCAGCAGTGCAAGCCTCGGACAGGGAATCCACGAGCAGTACTTC. Translated: CASSASLGQGIHEQYF.

The genes are TRBV6-2 or TRBV6-3 and TRBJ1-2; D call uncertain. There are 14 residues in the CDR3. With 6 bases removed from V and 6 bases from J, the gap between germline ends came to 17 bases. Germline V lookup: CDR1 MNHEY, CDR2 SVGEGT. Here the CDR3 DNA reads TGTGCCAGCAGCCGCCCCGGGATTTATGATGGCTACACCTTC. It yields the protein CASSRPGIYDGYTF.

This clone has ten or more counts. The V gene is TRBV20-1, the J gene TRBJ2-7; D tentatively fits TRBD1 or TRBD2 (6 bases each). Germline CDR1 DFQATT, CDR2 SNEGSKA (reference sequence). The ends were cut back, 3 bases at V and 3 bases at J, with 12 bases in the middle. CDR3 size: 13 residues. CDR3 in amino acids: CSASWGDNYEQYF. The CDR3 DNA sequence: TGCAGTGCTAGTTGGGGGGACAACTACGAGCAGTACTTC.